One and the same sample provided the 23 T cell receptor beta chains below, sequenced in a study of CD8 T cells in ankylosing spondylitis. One entry per CDR3 protein, called by TCRdb with MiXCR from the 5' RACE reads. The sample lists 200,000 to 300,000 distinct CDR3 sequences, over 9.5% occurring once. Sequences were obtained from blood, either unsorted or a sorted T cell fraction (not recorded which). The origin of the receptors is a male donor with ankylosing spondylitis or in good health (not recorded which).

This clonotype has a count of ten or more. CDR3 DNA sequence: TGTGCCAGCAGTGAAGGAGGGAACACCGGGGAGCTGTTTTTT. Translating it yields CASSEGGNTGELFF. This chain connects TRBV2 to TRBJ2-2, with no clear D. The CDR3 has 14 residues. The germline gives CDR1 SNHLY, CDR2 FYNNEI. V was cut by 1 base and J by 1 base, with 4 bases left in between.

This clonotype was observed at least ten times. The CDR3 DNA sequence: TGTGCCTCTCTGACGGACTACTATGGCTACACCTTC. Translation: CASLTDYYGYTF. This chain joins TRBV30 and TRBJ1-2, with D unresolved. Per germline, CDR1 GTSNPN and CDR2 SVGIG (reference sequence). The CDR3 is made up of 12 amino acids. V was pared by 7 bases and J by 3 bases, with 12 bases between.

This clonotype was found many times. The gene calls are TRBV5-6 and TRBJ1-2, with 7 bases fitting TRBD1. The CDR3 covers 14 residues. Germline V gene lookup returns CDR1 SGHDT and CDR2 YYEEEE. With 4 bases clipped from V and 7 bases from J, the junction kept 10 bases outside the gene matches. Here the CDR3 reads CASSLMDRPAGYTF. In nucleotides, the CDR3 is TGTGCCAGCAGCCTGATGGACAGGCCGGCTGGCTACACCTTC.

This clonotype was found many times. The chain carries TRBV12-3 or TRBV12-4 and TRBJ1-1; the D gene is possibly TRBD1 (5 bases). Trimming removed 3 bases at V and 3 bases at J, with 11 bases between. CDR3 length: 14 amino acids. CDR3: CASSLGREYTEAFF. The CDR3 DNA is TGTGCCAGCAGTTTGGGACGAGAGTACACTGAAGCTTTCTTT.

This clonotype was seen repeatedly, ten times or more. The gene calls are TRBV5-4 and TRBJ2-7; TRBD1 matches 9 bases. Per the germline V gene, CDR1 is SGHNT and CDR2 is YYREEE (reference sequence). This CDR3 region has 15 residues. V lost 5 bases to trimming and J lost 6 bases; unmatched junction nucleotides: 12. CDR3 loop: CASSHSTGGIAEQYF. The CDR3 nucleotides are TGTGCCAGCAGTCATTCGACAGGGGGTATCGCCGAGCAGTACTTC.

This clonotype was detected a few times. The chain has TRBV6-1 and TRBJ1-1; unclear D gene. The CDR3 sequence is 12 residues long. Germline CDR1 reads MNHNS; CDR2 reads SASEGT. V lost 3 bases to trimming and J lost 8 bases, with 10 bases between them. The CDR3 DNA reads TGTGCCAGCAGTGAGAGAGGGTACGAAGCTTTCTTT. This codes for CASSERGYEAFF.

In its sample, this clonotype was seen many times. V and J are TRBV5-1 and TRBJ2-5; the D is unclear. Germline V lookup: CDR1 SGHRS, CDR2 YFSETQ. Trimming took 1 base from V and 4 from J, leaving 14 bases between them. The CDR3 is made up of 15 amino acids. Here the CDR3 reads CASSLYRATGETQYF. CDR3 bases: TGCGCCAGCAGCTTGTATAGGGCGACTGGAGAGACCCAGTACTTC.

There are a few counts of this clonotype. This may stem from a read error, because a much larger clone lies one nucleotide away. The CDR3 sequence is CASSSGTTNEQFF. The CDR3 region has the DNA TGTGCCAGCAGTTCCGGGACTACCAACGAGCAGTTCTTC. The chain combines TRBV12-3 or TRBV12-4 with TRBJ2-1; 7 bases are a match to TRBD2. Losses at the gene ends were 4 bases for V and 10 bases for J; bases not matched to a gene: 7. The CDR3 is 13 amino acids.

The chain recombines TRBV5-1 with TRBJ2-1, with TRBD2 as a possible D gene (6 bases). The CDR3 is 12 residues long. Germline CDR1 is SGHRS and CDR2 is YFSETQ. The germline V and J ends were trimmed by 5 bases and 4 bases, with 7 bases remaining between them. CDR3 sequence reads: CASSRGYNEQFF. CDR3 sequence (DNA): TGCGCCAGCAGTCGGGGGTACAATGAGCAGTTCTTC.

This clonotype came up many times. The gene calls are TRBV4-1 and TRBJ2-7, with D perhaps TRBD1 or TRBD2 (6 bases each). Deletions cut 4 bases from V and 0 bases from J, with 13 bases between. The CDR3 is made up of 15 amino acids. Germline-derived CDR1 and CDR2 are MGHRA and YSYEKL. For the CDR3, the DNA is TGCGCCAGCAGCCGTGGGCCGGGGGCCTCCTACGAGCAGTACTTC. It yields the protein CASSRGPGASYEQYF.

This clonotype was detected ten times or more. The V gene is TRBV12-3 or TRBV12-4, the J gene TRBJ2-5, with D hard to call. The CDR3 contains 13 residues. V gave up 1 base and J gave up 3 bases, with 6 bases separating them. The CDR3 region has the DNA TGTGCCAGCAGTTTAGGGCCGAAAGAGACCCAGTACTTC. Protein product: CASSLGPKETQYF.

In its sample, this clonotype was seen many times. The chain uses TRBV20-1 and TRBJ2-1, with D perhaps matching TRBD2 (6 bases). Germline CDR1 reads DFQATT; CDR2 reads SNEGSKA (reference sequence). The CDR3 loop spans 13 amino acids. The V gene lost 0 bases and the J gene lost 7 bases, with 10 bases spanning the gap. This chain's CDR3 is CSAREGGENEQFF. In DNA form, the CDR3 reads TGCAGTGCTAGAGAAGGAGGGGAGAATGAGCAGTTCTTC.

Points on this clonotype: One base away lies a much larger clone, so this may be a sequencing read error. The chain combines TRBV11-2 with TRBJ1-2; D ambiguous. V was pared by 7 bases and J by 5 bases, with 14 bases between. The CDR3 runs to 13 residues. The germline gives CDR1 SGHAT, CDR2 FQNNGV. The CDR3 DNA sequence: TGTGCCAGCACCACCAGCGTCGAGTATGGCTACACCTTC. This sequence encodes CASTTSVEYGYTF.

This clonotype was counted many times. The genes are TRBV5-1 and TRBJ1-2; D ambiguous. This CDR3 is 12 amino acids long. CDR1 is SGHRS and CDR2 is YFSETQ in the germline V gene. The V gene lost 2 bases and the J gene lost 8 bases, with 10 bases spanning the gap. This chain's CDR3 is CASSFSGTGYTF. DNA for the CDR3: TGCGCCAGCAGCTTTTCCGGAACAGGCTACACCTTC.

This clonotype was detected only a few times. A much more abundant neighbour one base away suggests this may be a read error. This chain uses TRBV20-1 with TRBJ2-7; D could derive from TRBD1 or TRBD2 (6 bases each). The CDR3 sequence is 15 residues long. Germline CDR1 DFQATT, CDR2 SNEGSKA (reference sequence). V gave up 1 base and J gave up 2 bases, with 15 bases separating them. CDR3 DNA sequence: TGCAGTGCTAGAGGGGTCGGGGGCTCTCCCTACGAGCAGTACTTC. Translated, it gives CSARGVGGSPYEQYF.

The sample holds many counts of this clonotype. This chain connects TRBV21-1 to TRBJ1-5; the DNA was not compared with TRBD1, the D call given in the table. TRBV21-1 is shown as a pseudogene. This CDR3 has 15 amino acids. The CDR3 loop is CASSKDGRGNQPQHF. The CDR3 region has the DNA TGTGCCAGCAGCAAAGATGGCAGGGGCAATCAGCCCCAGCATTTT.

There are many counts of this clonotype. This chain links TRBV5-5 with TRBJ1-1; 8 nucleotides match TRBD1. The CDR3 contains 14 residues. V lost 4 bases and J lost 1; bases outside the gene matches: 3. Germline CDR1 and CDR2: SGHKS and YYEKEE (reference sequence). The chain's CDR3 is CASSPGQANTEAFF. The DNA of the CDR3 is TGTGCCAGCAGCCCGGGACAGGCGAACACTGAAGCTTTCTTT.

The chain combines TRBV24-1 with TRBJ2-1, with D tentatively TRBD2 (5 bases). Trimming cost V 3 bases and J 5 bases, with 13 bases left between them. Germline CDR1 and CDR2: KGHDR and SFDVKD. The CDR3 sequence is 15 residues long. The CDR3 sequence: CATSDPSGKNNEQFF. The CDR3, as DNA: TGTGCCACCAGTGATCCTTCGGGGAAAAACAATGAGCAGTTCTTC.

This clonotype was picked up many times. The rearrangement links TRBV27 to TRBJ1-1; TRBD1 agrees at 12 bases. The germline gives CDR1 MNHEY, CDR2 SMNVEV (reference sequence). V lost 6 bases to trimming and J lost 7 bases; unmatched junction nucleotides: 9. This CDR3 contains 15 residues. CDR3 sequence reads: CASRTGTGGLGEAFF. The CDR3 bases are TGTGCCAGCAGGACCGGGACAGGGGGCTTGGGTGAAGCTTTCTTT.

This clonotype was seen at least ten times. The chain combines TRBV24-1 with TRBJ2-5; no clear D. The CDR3 consists of 12 residues. Germline CDR1 reads KGHDR; CDR2 reads SFDVKD. Deletions cut 6 bases from V and 5 bases from J, with 9 bases between. CDR3 in amino acids: CATSLNGETQYF. The CDR3 DNA follows: TGTGCCACCAGTTTAAATGGGGAGACCCAGTACTTC.

This clonotype was recorded at least ten times. The chain carries TRBV4-1 and TRBJ1-1; a weak D match, TRBD1 (6 bases). Trimming removed 0 bases from V and 1 base from J, with 18 bases in between. The germline gives CDR1 MGHRA, CDR2 YSYEKL. The CDR3 has 18 residues. This CDR3 reads CASSQEIIGGVGNTEAFF. CDR3 coding DNA: TGCGCCAGCAGCCAAGAGATCATAGGGGGGGTAGGGAACACTGAAGCTTTCTTT.

This clonotype has only a few counts. The chain couples TRBV19 to TRBJ2-1; TRBD2 agrees at 10 bases. The germline V gene encodes CDR1 LNHDA and CDR2 SQIVND (reference sequence). This CDR3 comprises 15 residues. V lost 5 bases, J lost 6 bases, and 7 bases stayed unmatched. The CDR3 sequence: CASSPQSGGANEQFF. The CDR3 DNA is TGTGCCAGTAGTCCCCAAAGCGGGGGGGCCAATGAGCAGTTCTTC.

This clonotype was counted ten times or more. The chain uses TRBV20-1 and TRBJ2-7; 11 bases are shared with TRBD2. In germline, CDR1 is DFQATT, CDR2 SNEGSKA (reference sequence). The CDR3 is made up of 17 amino acids. J was trimmed by 2 bases and V by 5 bases; bases with no gene match: 14. The CDR3 DNA reads TGCAGTGCTTCCCCAACTAGCGGGGGCGGAGGGGCCTACGAGCAGTACTTC. This sequence encodes CSASPTSGGGGAYEQYF.